This T cell receptor beta chain was identified during a study of T cell responses to AZD1222 COVID-19 vaccine. Study findings and constraints: Regions 160-218 and 743-854 dominated among vaccine-associated CD4 TCRs spanning spike. Increases in Spike-specific TCR breadth and depth were seen after two AZD1222 doses. It was only after the peak T cell response that any repertoires were sampled. Donors were chiefly white British, with a greater number of females, and clonal diversity was perhaps underestimated.

CDR1 is KGHSH, CDR2 LQKENI, per germline. The CDR3 extends over 15 amino acids. V shed 4 bases and J shed 4 bases, with 16 bases lying between them. Comments on this clone: Its antigen is unidentified.

TCRdb's copy holds only in-frame clones and misses some; the assay was immunoSEQ multiplex PCR. The sample shows approximately 130,000 clones, about nine tenths of them seen only once. The material sequenced was peripheral blood, taken 28 days after the second dose of the MenACWY control vaccine. The source is an adult who received the MenACWY meningococcal vaccine as a control. This chain joins TRBV18 and TRBJ2-5; D uncertain. In DNA, the CDR3 is TGTGCCAGCTCACTCTCTCGTAGTGGGATAGAGACCCAGTACTTC. Amino acids: CASSLSRSGIETQYF.